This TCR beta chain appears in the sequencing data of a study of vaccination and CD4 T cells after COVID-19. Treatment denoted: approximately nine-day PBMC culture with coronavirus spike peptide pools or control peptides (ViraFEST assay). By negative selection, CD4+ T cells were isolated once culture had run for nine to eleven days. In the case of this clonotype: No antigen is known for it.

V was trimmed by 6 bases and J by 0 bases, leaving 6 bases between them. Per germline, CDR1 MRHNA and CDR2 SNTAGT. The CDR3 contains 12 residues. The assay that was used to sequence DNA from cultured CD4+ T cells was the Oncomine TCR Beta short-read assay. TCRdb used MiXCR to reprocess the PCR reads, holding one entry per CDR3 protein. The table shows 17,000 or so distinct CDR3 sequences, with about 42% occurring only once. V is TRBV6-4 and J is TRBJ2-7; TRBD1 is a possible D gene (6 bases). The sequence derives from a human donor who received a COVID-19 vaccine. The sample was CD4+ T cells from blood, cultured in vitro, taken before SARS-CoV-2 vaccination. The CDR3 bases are TGTGCCAGCAGGGACAGCTCCTACGAGCAGTACTTC. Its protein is CASRDSSYEQYF.